These 4 T cell receptor beta chains came from one sample sequenced in a study of T-cell memory formation after mild COVID-19. TCRdb analysed the 5' RACE reads with MiXCR anew, one entry per CDR3 protein. The sample carries roughly 600,000 distinct CDR3 sequences, more than 15% recorded once. Material: PBMCs or a T cell subset sorted from them (not recorded which). These TCRs come from an adult woman who had mild COVID-19 (a few samples of this study predate the infection). Cell type and time point are not known.

The rearrangement links TRBV29-1 to TRBJ1-2, with D possibly matching TRBD1 (5 bases). This CDR3 spans 14 amino acids. From germline, CDR1 is SQVTM and CDR2 ANQGSEA. The V and J ends lost 3 bases and 3 bases respectively, with 14 bases between them. The CDR3 spells CSVEAGWTHYGYTF. The CDR3 region has the DNA TGCAGCGTTGAGGCCGGTTGGACACACTATGGCTACACCTTC.

This clonotype came up many times. J is TRBJ2-1 and V is TRBV7-3; D is undetermined. The CDR3 has 12 amino acids. V was shortened by 2 bases and J by 9 bases, with 8 bases between the two germline ends. Germline V CDR1 and CDR2: SGHTA, FQGTGA. The CDR3 protein is CASSLVGFEQFF. CDR3 nucleotide sequence: TGTGCCAGCAGCTTAGTCGGGTTTGAGCAGTTCTTC. The complete variable domain, with remaining parts taken from reference TRBV7-3 and TRBJ2-1, reads GAGVSQTPSNKVTEKGKYVELRCDPISGHTALYWYRQSLGQGPEFLIYFQGTGAADDSGLPNDRFFAVRPEGSVSTLKIQRTERGDSAVYLCASSLVGFEQFFGPGTRLTVL.

This clonotype was found a few times. The V call is TRBV4-1, the J call TRBJ1-5, with a possible D match to TRBD1 (5 bases). Looked up from germline, CDR1 is MGHRA and CDR2 is YSYEKL. This CDR3 region has 18 residues. V lost 3 bases, J lost 3 bases, and 21 bases lay in between. The CDR3 region is CASSQGRQPPAFNQPQHF. The CDR3 nucleotides read TGCGCCAGCAGCCAGGGCCGACAGCCCCCCGCCTTCAATCAGCCCCAGCATTTT.

This clonotype was seen at least ten times. V and J are TRBV25-1 and TRBJ2-7, with TRBD2 matching over 8 bases. Germline values: CDR1 MGHDK, CDR2 SYGVNS. The V gene end was trimmed by 7 bases and the J gene end by 3 bases; junction bases not matched to a gene: 2. The CDR3 spans 12 residues. In nucleotides, the CDR3 is TGTGCCAGCATGGCGGGAGGCTACGAGCAGTACTTC. Translation gives CASMAGGYEQYF.